This TCR beta chain was obtained from a study of control samples from healthy donors and cancer patients. Assay: immunoSEQ multiplex PCR; the TCRdb copy retains only in-frame clones and omits some. The sample has around 170,000 clones, around 89% seen once. The CDR3 is made up of 14 amino acids. CDR1 and CDR2 (germline): LNHDA, SQIVND (reference sequence). V was clipped by 4 bases and J by 7 bases, with 14 bases between them. The chain has TRBV19 and TRBJ2-1, with D tentatively TRBD1 (6 bases). The TCR comes from a woman aged 45-60 years in good health. What was sequenced was blood. The CDR3 loop is CASSRGLSGNEQFF. As DNA, the CDR3 is TGTGCCAGTAGTAGGGGGCTGTCGGGGAATGAGCAGTTCTTC.